These 15 T cell receptor beta chains were sequenced from one sample in a study of blood T cells in healthy people across ages. Using a J-beta primer mix together with a sample-barcoded 5' primer, a second PCR was run for roughly 7 to 11 cycles. TCRdb reprocessed the 5' RACE reads with MiXCR, giving one entry per CDR3 protein. In the table there are about 1.7 million distinct CDR3 sequences, roughly 27% of which are singletons. The sequenced material came from blood. The receptors stem from a woman aged 30 to 39 in good health.

This clonotype was found a few times. A much larger clone differs by one base, so this may be a read error. The V gene is TRBV20-1, the J gene TRBJ2-1; D perhaps matches TRBD2 (5 bases). Germline V gene data show CDR1 as DFQATT and CDR2 as SNEGSKA (reference sequence). Trimming took off 3 bases at V and 5 bases at J, with 5 bases between the two ends. The CDR3 is made up of 11 amino acids. Written as DNA, the CDR3 is TGCAGTGCTAGGAGGGACAATGAGCAGTTCTTC. It codes for CSARRDNEQFF.

The CDR3 sequence: CAWALGGAGTDTQYF. CDR3 nucleotide sequence: TGTGCCTGGGCTCTAGGGGGCGCCGGCACAGATACGCAGTATTTT. The chain links TRBV30 to TRBJ2-3; 7 nucleotides match TRBD1. CDR3 length equals 15 residues. Germline trimming cut 5 bases from V and 1 base from J; bases unmatched to any gene: 9. The germline V gene encodes CDR1 GTSNPN and CDR2 SVGIG (reference sequence). The whole variable domain, filled in from reference TRBV30 and TRBJ2-3, reads SQTIHQWPATLVQPVGSPLSLECTVEGTSNPNLYWYRQAAGRGLQLLFYSVGIGQISSEVPQNLSASRPQDRQFILSSKKLLLSDSGFYLCAWALGGAGTDTQYFGPGTRLTVL.

V usage is TRBV6-5 and J usage is TRBJ2-3; weak D call: TRBD2 (5 bases). The ends were cut back, 3 bases at V and 4 bases at J, with 14 bases in the middle. Germline V CDR1 and CDR2: MNHEY, SVGAGI. CDR3 length: 15 amino acids. The CDR3: CASSYSTSGADTQYF. In DNA form, the CDR3 reads TGTGCCAGCAGTTATTCAACTAGTGGCGCAGATACGCAGTATTTT.

The V call is TRBV7-9, the J call TRBJ2-1; D gene ambiguous. Trimming cost V 1 base and J 3 bases, with 10 bases left between them. Germline V CDR1 and CDR2: SEHNR, FQNEAQ (reference sequence). This CDR3 is 15 amino acids long. The CDR3 protein is CASSLVRSNYNEQFF. CDR3 sequence (DNA): TGTGCCAGCAGCTTAGTGCGCTCGAACTACAATGAGCAGTTCTTC.

This clonotype was picked up a small number of times. The V and J genes are TRBV4-3 and TRBJ1-5; D unresolved. The germline gives CDR1 LGHNA, CDR2 YSLEER. CDR3 size: 14 residues. V lost 1 base and J 6 bases, leaving 10 bases between the germline ends. The CDR3 DNA follows: TGCGCCAGCAGCCAAGGTCTGACGGGTCAGCCCCAGCATTTT. Translated, it gives CASSQGLTGQPQHF.

CDR3 sequence reads: CASSSSPLNTEAFF. DNA of the CDR3: TGTGCCAGCAGCTCCTCCCCCCTGAACACTGAAGCTTTCTTT. The chain uses TRBV7-9 and TRBJ1-1; D gene uncertain. This CDR3 spans 14 amino acids. The V gene's germline CDR1 is SEHNR and CDR2 FQNEAQ (reference sequence). V gave up 4 bases and J gave up 0 bases, with 9 bases separating them.

Only a few counts were recorded for this clonotype. V is TRBV4-1 and J is TRBJ2-1, with 7 nucleotides matching TRBD2. The CDR3 spans 16 residues. V shed 0 bases, J shed 4 bases, and the junction held 6 bases outside the gene matches. Germline CDR1 is MGHRA and CDR2 is YSYEKL. The CDR3 sequence: CASSQDLWGGYNEQFF. CDR3 nucleotide sequence: TGCGCCAGCAGCCAAGATCTGTGGGGGGGGTACAATGAGCAGTTCTTC.

This clonotype occurred many times. The chain has TRBV7-2 and TRBJ2-3; D call uncertain. In germline, CDR1 is SGHTA, CDR2 FQGNSA. The CDR3 runs 15 residues. The ends were cut back, 4 bases at V and 0 bases at J, with 11 bases in the middle. Here the CDR3 reads CASSSIAPSTDTQYF. In DNA, the CDR3 is TGTGCCAGCAGCTCGATAGCTCCCAGCACAGATACGCAGTATTTT.

V gene TRBV7-9 combines with J gene TRBJ2-1; 7 bases are shared with TRBD2. V lost 7 bases, J lost 5 bases, and 11 bases stayed unmatched. CDR3 length: 15 amino acids. Germline CDR1 and CDR2: SEHNR and FQNEAQ (reference sequence). For the CDR3, the DNA is TGTGCCAGCAACCAAGGCTGGGGGGGAGACAATGAGCAGTTCTTC. Protein: CASNQGWGGDNEQFF.

Concerning this clonotype: This may be a read error: a much more frequent sequence differs by one nucleotide. The chain employs TRBV29-1 and TRBJ2-2; tentatively, D is TRBD2 (5 bases). Per germline, CDR1 SQVTM and CDR2 ANQGSEA. CDR3 length: 11 amino acids. CDR3 sequence reads: CSVSDTGDLFF. For the CDR3, the DNA is TGCAGCGTATCAGACACCGGGGATCTGTTTTTT.

About this clonotype itself: One end of the junction fails to match germline, which may point to a read error. The chain combines TRBV7-2 with TRBJ1-1; the D is unclear. This CDR3 contains 14 residues. The V gene's germline CDR1 is SGHTA and CDR2 FQGNSA. CDR3 protein: CAGSRWRERTEAFF. CDR3 DNA: TGTGCCGGCAGCCGCTGGAGGGAGCGCACTGAAGCTTTCTTT.

V and J are TRBV29-1 and TRBJ1-1, with D hard to call. The V end lost 2 bases, the J end lost 0 bases, and 7 bases lay between the germline ends. The CDR3 covers 13 residues. Germline-derived CDR1 and CDR2 are SQVTM and ANQGSEA. The CDR3 sequence is CSVESLLNTEAFF. CDR3 nucleotides: TGCAGCGTTGAATCCCTCCTGAACACTGAAGCTTTCTTT.

The J gene is TRBJ1-5, the V gene TRBV27, with TRBD1 as a possible D gene (5 bases). V lost 4 bases to trimming and J lost 4 bases, with 11 bases between them. Germline lookup yields CDR1 MNHEY and CDR2 SMNVEV (reference sequence). The CDR3 contains 14 residues. CDR3 amino acids: CASSWDHFNQPQHF. The CDR3, as DNA: TGTGCCAGCAGTTGGGACCACTTTAATCAGCCCCAGCATTTT.

The rearrangement joins TRBV9 to TRBJ2-1; 10 bases align to TRBD2. The CDR3 is 17 residues long. With 0 bases clipped from V and 0 bases from J, the junction kept 3 bases outside the gene matches. Germline V gene sequence: CDR1 SGDLS, CDR2 YYNGEE. This CDR3 reads CASSVEGLAASYNEQFF. The CDR3 bases are TGTGCCAGCAGCGTAGAAGGACTAGCGGCCTCCTACAATGAGCAGTTCTTC.

This clonotype was picked up one time. The chain uses TRBV7-9 and TRBJ2-3; 10 bases match TRBD1. Germline CDR1 and CDR2: SEHNR and FQNEAQ (reference sequence). The J segment lost 6 bases and the V segment lost 6 bases, leaving 6 bases of the junction unmatched. CDR3 length: 14 amino acids. CDR3: CASRVRDRGDTQYF. CDR3 DNA sequence: TGTGCCAGCAGGGTCCGGGACAGGGGTGATACGCAGTATTTT.